The sequence of this TCR beta chain was determined in a study of graft-versus-host responses after intestinal transplantation. Across the study: Once they had received anti-thymocyte globulin induction, all recipients took tacrolimus and steroids for about three years. Whole-study findings and limits: Recipient-marrow GvH clones were detected, some having first appeared in ileum or blood. Graft-versus-host to host-versus-graft clonal ratios in allografts were high in patients with graft-donor T cell macrochimerism. Peak circulating GvH clone levels tracked with early post-transplant HvG declines.

As regards this clone: What it binds is not known.

V was clipped by 7 bases and J by 8 bases; unmatched bases: 11. The CDR3 loop spans 15 amino acids. Germline V gene data show CDR1 as MDHEN and CDR2 as SYDVKM. Some clones are missing from TCRdb's copy, which holds only in-frame ones; the method was immunoSEQ multiplex PCR. Of some 150,000 clones listed, around 90% were seen once; the top ten hold about 0.18%. The sequence came from a human donor who received an intestinal transplant. Sequenced here: unstimulated CD4+ T cells sorted from spleen or lymph node cells, sampled before intestinal transplant. The V call is TRBV28, the J call TRBJ2-1; 10 positions agree with TRBD2. The CDR3 here is CASTRSGRAGDEQFF. As DNA, the CDR3 is TGTGCCAGCACCCGGAGCGGGAGGGCCGGGGATGAGCAGTTCTTC.